This T cell receptor beta chain was recorded in a study of T cell repertoires in cytomegalovirus infection. Study details: The study used recently identified HLA-C-restricted and well-studied HLA-B-restricted CMV epitopes. TCR beta signatures that were public indicated CMV infection and matching HLA type. The study's findings and limits: There were carriers of CMV plus the relevant HLA, and cumulative public TCR beta family frequency identified them. The study found HLA-C-restricted CMV-specific TCR beta clonotypes dominating the ex vivo response.

MiXCR, run by TCRdb on the reads, gives a single entry per CDR3 protein. The sample shows about half a million distinct CDR3 sequences, 33% of them seen only once. CDR1 MGHRA and CDR2 YSYEKL come from the germline V gene. The CDR3 has 16 amino acids. V lost 0 bases, J lost 5 bases, and 14 bases lay in between. In the case of this clonotype: Its antigen is not known.

The source is a human donor in good health (CMV status not recorded). Some clones in this sample may be carry-over from other donors' samples. This rearrangement joins TRBV4-1 to TRBJ2-1; D may be TRBD2 (6 bases). The sequences come from cultured PBMCs, collected from culture after CMV antigen stimulation. The CDR3 spells CASSQDPGRLDNEQFF. CDR3 nucleotides: TGCGCCAGCAGCCAAGATCCTGGGAGGTTAGACAATGAGCAGTTCTTC.